These T cell receptor beta chains were read from a single sample in a study of T cell changes during pregnancy in multiple sclerosis. Repertoires were generated with immunoSEQ multiplex PCR, while TCRdb's copy carries only in-frame clones and drops some. The table records approximately 37,000 clones, 75% to 90% of them present only once. The sample was CD4+ T cells from peripheral blood mononuclear cells, taken in the first trimester of pregnancy. These receptors were obtained from a female donor with multiple sclerosis, enrolled in a pregnancy study. The CDR3 runs from the conserved cysteine through the conserved F or W. A D gene is named only where the DNA matches it firmly. The size field is filled for only some rows; it gives once, few, many or a size class.

D gene	clone size	V gene	J gene	CDR3 protein	CDR3 DNA
TRBD2	-	TRBV6-5	TRBJ2-3	CASSYGTSGSTDTQYF	TGTGCCAGCAGTTACGGAACTAGCGGGAGTACAGATACGCAGTATTTT
-	-	TRBV6-4	TRBJ2-1	CAGSAHKGAYNEQFF	TGTGCCGGCTCCGCCCATAAGGGGGCCTACAATGAGCAGTTCTTC
-	-	TRBV2	TRBJ2-2	CASSASGAQNTGELFF	TGTGCCAGCAGCGCGTCAGGGGCCCAGAACACCGGGGAGCTGTTTTTT
-	once	TRBV5-1	TRBJ1-1	CASSLGAMNTEAFF	TGCGCCAGCAGCTTGGGAGCTATGAACACTGAAGCTTTCTTT
-	-	TRBV2	TRBJ2-5	CASSLGTVGGQETQYF	TGTGCCAGCAGTTTGGGGACTGTAGGCGGGCAAGAGACCCAGTACTTC
-	-	TRBV10-1	TRBJ2-7	CASSEGSYEQYF	TGCGCCTCCTCCGAGGGCTCCTACGAGCAGTACTTC
-	-	TRBV6-5	TRBJ2-2	CASSPWGVTGELFF	TGTGCCAGCAGCCCCTGGGGGGTCACCGGGGAGCTGTTTTTT
TRBD1	-	TRBV28	TRBJ1-2	CASSFGDSDVAYGYTF	TGTGCCAGCAGTTTTGGGGACAGCGATGTTGCGTATGGCTACACCTTC
-	-	TRBV18	TRBJ1-2	CASSPSGEGYTF	TGTGCCAGCTCACCTTCAGGGGAGGGCTACACCTTC
-	-	TRBV10-1	TRBJ1-5	CASSGQNQPQHF	TGCGCCAGCAGTGGACAGAATCAGCCCCAGCATTTT
TRBD1	-	TRBV6-5	TRBJ1-1	CASSTSPGTANPMF	TGTGCCAGCAGTACCTCGCCCGGGACAGCAAACCCGATGTTT
TRBD2	-	TRBV5-4	TRBJ2-5	CASSSPRGEETQYF	TGTGCCAGCAGCTCGCCCCGGGGGGAAGAGACCCAGTACTTC
-	-	TRBV19	TRBJ2-6	CASHSGDSGANVLTF	TGTGCCAGCCACTCCGGGGACTCTGGGGCCAACGTCCTGACTTTC
-	-	TRBV5-1	TRBJ2-3	CASSIAAQSTDTQYF	TGCGCCAGCAGCATAGCGGCCCAGAGCACAGATACGCAGTATTTT